Only a few counts were recorded for the clone carrying this T cell receptor beta chain. Antigen: not known. Primed by a sample-barcoded 5' primer and a J-beta primer mix, a second PCR proceeded for 7 to 11 cycles. The yield of each sample was at least 2.5 million CDR3-containing paired-end reads. TCRdb redid the calling of the 5' RACE reads with MiXCR, one entry per CDR3 protein. The data show more than 550,000 distinct CDR3 sequences, with over 20% seen just once and around 22% held by the top ten. This record belongs to a study of blood T cells in healthy people across ages. Notes on the study in general: Diversity of TCR beta correlated strongly with naive T cell percentage.

Per the germline V gene, CDR1 is SGHTA and CDR2 is FQGNSA. The CDR3 runs 13 residues. The V and J ends lost 9 bases and 5 bases, in that order; junction bases with no gene match: 4. The V gene is TRBV7-2, the J gene TRBJ1-6, with 7 bases aligning to TRBD1. Sequencing was performed on blood. The receptor was isolated from an older man in good health. This CDR3 is CASRDRNNSPLHF. The CDR3 nucleotides read TGTGCCAGTCGGGACAGAAATAATTCACCCCTCCACTTT. Looking up the rest from reference TRBV7-2 and TRBJ1-6 gives the full variable domain: GAGVSQSPSNKVTEKGKDVELRCDPISGHTALYWYRQSLGQGLEFLIYFQGNSAPDKSGLPSDRFSAERTGGSVSTLTIQRTQQEDSAVYLCASRDRNNSPLHFGNGTRLTVT.